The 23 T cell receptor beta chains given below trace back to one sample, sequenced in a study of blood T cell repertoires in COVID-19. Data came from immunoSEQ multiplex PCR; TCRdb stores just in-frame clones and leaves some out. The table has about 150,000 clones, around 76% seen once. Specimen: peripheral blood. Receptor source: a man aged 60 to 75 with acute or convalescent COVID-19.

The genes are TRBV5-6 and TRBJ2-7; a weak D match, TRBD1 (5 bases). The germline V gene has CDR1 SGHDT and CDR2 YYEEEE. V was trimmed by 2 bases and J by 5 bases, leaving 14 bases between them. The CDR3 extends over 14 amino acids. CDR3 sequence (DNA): TGTGCCAGCAGCTTAGGCTACAGGACAAACGAGCAGTACTTC. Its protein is CASSLGYRTNEQYF.

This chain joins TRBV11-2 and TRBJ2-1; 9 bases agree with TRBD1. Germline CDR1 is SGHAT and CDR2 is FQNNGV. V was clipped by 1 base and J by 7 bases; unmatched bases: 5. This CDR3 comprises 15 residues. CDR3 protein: CASSLGGTGLNEQFF. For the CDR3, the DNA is TGTGCCAGCAGCTTAGGTGGGACAGGGTTGAATGAGCAGTTCTTC.

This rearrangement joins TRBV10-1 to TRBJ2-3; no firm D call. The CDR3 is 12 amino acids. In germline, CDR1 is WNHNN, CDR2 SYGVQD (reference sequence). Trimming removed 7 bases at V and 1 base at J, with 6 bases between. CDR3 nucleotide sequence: TGCGCCAGCAATAGAGGCACAGATACGCAGTATTTT. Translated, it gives CASNRGTDTQYF.

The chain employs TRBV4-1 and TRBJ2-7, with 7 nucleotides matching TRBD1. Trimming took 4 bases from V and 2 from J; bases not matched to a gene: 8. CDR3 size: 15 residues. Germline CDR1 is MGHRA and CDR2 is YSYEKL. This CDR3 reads CASSPTRTGPYEQYF. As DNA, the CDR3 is TGCGCCAGCAGCCCCACCCGGACAGGACCCTACGAGCAGTACTTC.

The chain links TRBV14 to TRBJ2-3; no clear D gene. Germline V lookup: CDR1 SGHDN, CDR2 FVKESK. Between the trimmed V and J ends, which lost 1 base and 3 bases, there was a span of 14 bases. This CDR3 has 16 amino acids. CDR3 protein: CASSQVSGRSTDTQYF. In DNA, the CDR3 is TGTGCCAGCAGCCAAGTATCCGGCAGGTCTACAGATACGCAGTATTTT. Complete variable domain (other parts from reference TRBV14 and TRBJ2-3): EAGVTQFPSHSVIEKGQTVTLRCDPISGHDNLYWYRRVMGKEIKFLLHFVKESKQDESGMPNNRFLAERTGGTYSTLKVQPAELEDSGVYFCASSQVSGRSTDTQYFGPGTRLTVL.

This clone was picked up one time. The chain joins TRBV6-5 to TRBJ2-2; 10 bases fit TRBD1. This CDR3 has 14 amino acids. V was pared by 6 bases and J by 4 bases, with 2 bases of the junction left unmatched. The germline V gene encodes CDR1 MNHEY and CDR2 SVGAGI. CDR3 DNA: TGTGCCAGCAGGGGACAGGGGCTCACCGGGGAGCTGTTTTTT. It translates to CASRGQGLTGELFF.

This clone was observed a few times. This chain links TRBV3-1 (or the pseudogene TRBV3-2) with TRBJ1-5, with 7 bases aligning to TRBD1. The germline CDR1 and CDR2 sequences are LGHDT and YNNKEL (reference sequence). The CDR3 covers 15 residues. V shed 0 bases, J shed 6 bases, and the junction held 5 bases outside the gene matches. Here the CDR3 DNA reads TGTGCCAGCAGCCAAGATGTCACAGGGGCTCAGCCCCAGCATTTT. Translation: CASSQDVTGAQPQHF.

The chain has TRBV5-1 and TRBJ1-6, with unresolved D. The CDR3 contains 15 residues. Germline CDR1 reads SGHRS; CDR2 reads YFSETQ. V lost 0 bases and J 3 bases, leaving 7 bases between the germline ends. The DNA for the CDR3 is TGCGCCAGCAGCTTGGAGTTCGGCTATAATTCACCCCTCCACTTT. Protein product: CASSLEFGYNSPLHF.

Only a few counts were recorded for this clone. This CDR3 reads CASSLLGRANTGELFF. The DNA for the CDR3 is TGTGCCAGCAGCTTACTCGGGAGGGCCAACACCGGGGAGCTGTTTTTT. V is TRBV11-2 and J is TRBJ2-2; 8 nucleotides line up with TRBD2. The CDR3 totals 16 residues. From germline, CDR1 is SGHAT and CDR2 FQNNGV. V trimming: 2 bases; J trimming: 2 bases; junction bases outside the gene matches: 4.

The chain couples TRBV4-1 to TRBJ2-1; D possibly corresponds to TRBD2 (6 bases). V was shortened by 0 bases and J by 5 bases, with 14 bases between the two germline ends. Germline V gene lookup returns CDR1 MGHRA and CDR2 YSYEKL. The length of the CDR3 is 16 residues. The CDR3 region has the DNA TGCGCCAGCAGCCAAGATCTTGCGGAGGGACACAATGAGCAGTTCTTC. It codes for CASSQDLAEGHNEQFF.

CDR3 bases: TGTGCCAGCAGTTTTACGCAGACTTATGGCTACACCTTC. It specifies CASSFTQTYGYTF. The genes are TRBV12-3 or TRBV12-4 and TRBJ1-2; D unclear. The CDR3 is 13 residues long. The V end lost 3 bases, the J end lost 5 bases, and 10 bases lay between the germline ends.

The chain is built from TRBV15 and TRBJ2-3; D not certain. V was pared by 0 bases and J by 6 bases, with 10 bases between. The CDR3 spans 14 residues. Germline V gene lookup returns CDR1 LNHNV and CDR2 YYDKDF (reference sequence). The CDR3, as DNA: TGTGCCACCAGCAGAGAAATCAGGCCGGATACGCAGTATTTT. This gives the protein CATSREIRPDTQYF.

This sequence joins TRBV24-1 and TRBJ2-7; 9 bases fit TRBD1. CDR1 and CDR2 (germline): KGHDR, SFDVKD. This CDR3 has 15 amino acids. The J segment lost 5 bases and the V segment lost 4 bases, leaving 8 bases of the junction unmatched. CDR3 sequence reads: CATSENGQGLDEQYF. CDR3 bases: TGTGCCACCAGTGAAAATGGACAGGGGTTGGACGAGCAGTACTTC.

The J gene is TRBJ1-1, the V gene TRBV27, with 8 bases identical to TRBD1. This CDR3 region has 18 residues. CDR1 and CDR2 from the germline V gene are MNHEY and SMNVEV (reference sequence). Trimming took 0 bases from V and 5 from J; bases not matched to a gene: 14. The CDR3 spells CASSLSGPWGDRKTEAFF. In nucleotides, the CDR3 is TGTGCCAGCAGTTTATCGGGGCCTTGGGGGGACAGGAAAACTGAAGCTTTCTTT.

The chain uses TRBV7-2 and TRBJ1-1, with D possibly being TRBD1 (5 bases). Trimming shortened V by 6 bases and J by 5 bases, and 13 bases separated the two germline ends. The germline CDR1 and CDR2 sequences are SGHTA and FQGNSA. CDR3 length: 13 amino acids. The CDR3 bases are TGTGCCAGCAGTTCGGTCCAGGGAACTGAAGCTTTCTTT. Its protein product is CASSSVQGTEAFF.

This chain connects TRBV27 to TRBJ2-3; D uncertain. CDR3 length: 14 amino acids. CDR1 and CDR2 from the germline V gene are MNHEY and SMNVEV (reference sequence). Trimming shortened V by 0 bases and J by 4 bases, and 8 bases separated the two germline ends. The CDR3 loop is CASSLSVAADTQYF. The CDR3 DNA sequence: TGTGCCAGCAGTTTATCGGTAGCAGCAGATACGCAGTATTTT.

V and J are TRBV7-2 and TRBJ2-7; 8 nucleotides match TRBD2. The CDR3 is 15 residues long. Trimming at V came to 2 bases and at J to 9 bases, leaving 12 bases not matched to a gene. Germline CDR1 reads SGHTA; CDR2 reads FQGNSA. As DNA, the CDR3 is TGTGCCAGCAGCTTACCGGCGGGGGGTGCGGGACGGCAGTACTTC. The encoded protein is CASSLPAGGAGRQYF.

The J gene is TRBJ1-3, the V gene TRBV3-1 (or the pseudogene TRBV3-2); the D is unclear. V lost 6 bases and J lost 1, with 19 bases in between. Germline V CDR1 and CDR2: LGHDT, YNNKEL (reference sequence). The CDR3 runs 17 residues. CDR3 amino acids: CASSYIGGLPSGNTIYF. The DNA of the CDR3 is TGTGCCAGCAGTTACATTGGAGGATTACCGTCTGGAAACACCATATATTTT.

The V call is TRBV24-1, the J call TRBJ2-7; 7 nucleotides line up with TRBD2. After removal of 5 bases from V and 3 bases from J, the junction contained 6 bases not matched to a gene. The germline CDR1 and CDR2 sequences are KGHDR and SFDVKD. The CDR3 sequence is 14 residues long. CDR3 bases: TGTGCCACCAGTGTGCGGGGGACTGACTACGAGCAGTACTTC. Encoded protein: CATSVRGTDYEQYF.

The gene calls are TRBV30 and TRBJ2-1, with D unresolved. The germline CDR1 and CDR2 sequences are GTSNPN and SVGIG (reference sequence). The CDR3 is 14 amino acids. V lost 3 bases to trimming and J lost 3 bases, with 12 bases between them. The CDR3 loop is CAWRSRQLYNEQFF. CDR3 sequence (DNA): TGTGCCTGGAGGTCCCGCCAACTCTACAATGAGCAGTTCTTC.

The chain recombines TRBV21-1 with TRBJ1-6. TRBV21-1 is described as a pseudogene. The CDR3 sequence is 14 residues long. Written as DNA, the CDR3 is TGTGCCAGCAGCAGGAGGGAAGACAATTCACCCCTCCACTTT. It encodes CASSRREDNSPLHF.

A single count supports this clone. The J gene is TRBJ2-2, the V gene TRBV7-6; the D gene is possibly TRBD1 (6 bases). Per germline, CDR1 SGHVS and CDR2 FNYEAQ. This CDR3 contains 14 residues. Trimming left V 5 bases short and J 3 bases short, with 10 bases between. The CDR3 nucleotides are TGTGCCAGCAGCCCCTCAGGGGACACCGGGGAGCTGTTTTTT. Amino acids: CASSPSGDTGELFF.

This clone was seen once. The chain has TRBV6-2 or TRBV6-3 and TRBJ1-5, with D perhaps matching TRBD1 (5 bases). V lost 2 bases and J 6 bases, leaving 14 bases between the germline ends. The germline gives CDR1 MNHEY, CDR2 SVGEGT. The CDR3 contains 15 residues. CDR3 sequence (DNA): TGTGCCAGCAGTTACGGACACCCTACGGGTCAGCCCCAGCATTTT. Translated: CASSYGHPTGQPQHF.